There are many counts of the clone carrying this T cell receptor beta chain. Its matching antigen is unknown. This entry belongs to a study of blood T cells in healthy people across ages. Points from the study as a whole: More naive CD4+ cells and higher diversity were found in long-lived than in aged donors.

Next came a second PCR, run for about 7 to 12 cycles, which used a sample-barcoded 5' primer along with a J-beta primer mix. TCRdb used MiXCR to reprocess the 5' RACE reads, holding one entry per CDR3 protein. The sample includes more than 650,000 distinct CDR3 sequences, about a fifth seen only once; the top ten take roughly a fifth. Trimming removed 4 bases from V and 5 bases from J, with 11 bases in between. Germline CDR1 and CDR2: SQVTM and ANQGSEA. The CDR3 contains 12 residues. The clonotype comes from a man aged 65 to 79 in good health. This chain connects TRBV29-1 to TRBJ2-5, with unresolved D. Sample: blood. CDR3 sequence (DNA): TGCAGCGTTGGTCGAAGCGCGGAGACCCAGTACTTC. It yields the protein CSVGRSAETQYF.